This TCR beta chain was sequenced for a study of T cell responses to AZD1222 COVID-19 vaccine. About this clone: Its antigen is undetermined.

The method was immunoSEQ multiplex PCR; TCRdb's version includes in-frame clones alone and lacks a portion of them. The table has about 160,000 clones, approximately 90% seen once. Deletions cut 5 bases from V and 7 bases from J, with 15 bases between. The CDR3 runs 14 residues. Germline assignment: CDR1 SGHVS and CDR2 FQNEAQ. Points from the study as a whole: With dominance at 160-218 and 743-854, vaccine-associated CD4 TCRs spanned spike. Baseline serostatus was positive in only a handful of AZD1222 recipients. Vaccination with two AZD1222 doses was followed by a rise in Spike-specific TCR breadth and depth. Donors were mostly white British, more females; clonal diversity possibly underestimated.

The chain has TRBV7-8 and TRBJ1-5; D possibly corresponds to TRBD1 (6 bases). Sequenced here: peripheral blood, sampled on day 0 of AZD1222 vaccination. The TCR was taken from an adult in good health. CDR3 nucleotides: TGTGCCAGCAGCAAAACAGGGTCTCACCAGCCCCAGCATTTT. Protein product: CASSKTGSHQPQHF.